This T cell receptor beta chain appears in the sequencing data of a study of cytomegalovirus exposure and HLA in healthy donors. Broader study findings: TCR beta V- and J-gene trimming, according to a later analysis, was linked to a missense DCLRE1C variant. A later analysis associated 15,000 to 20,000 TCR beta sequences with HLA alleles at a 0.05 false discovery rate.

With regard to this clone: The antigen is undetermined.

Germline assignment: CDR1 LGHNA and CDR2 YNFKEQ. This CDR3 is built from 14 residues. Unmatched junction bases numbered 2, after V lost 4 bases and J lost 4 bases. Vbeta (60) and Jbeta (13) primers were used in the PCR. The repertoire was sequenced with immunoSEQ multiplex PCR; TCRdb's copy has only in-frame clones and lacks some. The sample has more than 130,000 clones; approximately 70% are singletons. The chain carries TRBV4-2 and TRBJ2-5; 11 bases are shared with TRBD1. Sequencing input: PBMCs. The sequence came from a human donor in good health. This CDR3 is CASSPGQGGETQYF. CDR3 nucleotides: TGTGCCAGCAGCCCGGGACAGGGGGGAGAGACCCAGTACTTC.